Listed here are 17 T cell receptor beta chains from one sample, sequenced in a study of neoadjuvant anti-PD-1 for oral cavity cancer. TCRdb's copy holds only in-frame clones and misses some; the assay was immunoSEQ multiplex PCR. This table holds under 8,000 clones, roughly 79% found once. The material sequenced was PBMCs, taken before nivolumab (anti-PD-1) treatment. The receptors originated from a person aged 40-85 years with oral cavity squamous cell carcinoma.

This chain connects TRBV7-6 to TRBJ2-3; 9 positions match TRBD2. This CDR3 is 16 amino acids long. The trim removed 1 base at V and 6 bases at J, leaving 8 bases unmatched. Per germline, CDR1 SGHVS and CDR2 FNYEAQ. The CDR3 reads CASSLVGTSFGDTQYF. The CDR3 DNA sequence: TGTGCCAGCAGCTTAGTGGGGACTAGCTTTGGCGATACGCAGTATTTT.

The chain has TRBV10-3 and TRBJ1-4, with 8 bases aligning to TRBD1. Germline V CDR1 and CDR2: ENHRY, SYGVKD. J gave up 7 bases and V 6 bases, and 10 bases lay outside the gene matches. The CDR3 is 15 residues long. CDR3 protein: CAISPGAGGFEKLFF. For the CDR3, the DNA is TGTGCCATCAGCCCAGGGGCAGGGGGCTTTGAAAAACTGTTTTTT.

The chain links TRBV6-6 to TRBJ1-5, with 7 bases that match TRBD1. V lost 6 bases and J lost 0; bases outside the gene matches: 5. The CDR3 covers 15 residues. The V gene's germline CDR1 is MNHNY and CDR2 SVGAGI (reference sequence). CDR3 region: CASRTDRFSNQPQHF. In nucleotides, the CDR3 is TGTGCCAGCAGGACGGACAGGTTTAGCAATCAGCCCCAGCATTTT.

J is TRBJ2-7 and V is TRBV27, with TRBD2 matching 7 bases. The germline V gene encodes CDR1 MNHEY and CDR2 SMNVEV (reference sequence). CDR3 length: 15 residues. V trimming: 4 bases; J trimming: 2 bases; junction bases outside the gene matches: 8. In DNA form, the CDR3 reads TGTGCCAGCAGTTCGGGGGGAGGGTGGACCTACGAGCAGTACTTC. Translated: CASSSGGGWTYEQYF.

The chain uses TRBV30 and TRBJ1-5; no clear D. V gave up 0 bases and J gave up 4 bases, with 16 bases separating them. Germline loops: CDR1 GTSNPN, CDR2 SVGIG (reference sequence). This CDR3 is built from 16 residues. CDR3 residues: CAWSVAGLLTNQPQHF. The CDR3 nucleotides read TGTGCCTGGAGTGTGGCGGGTCTCCTTACTAATCAGCCCCAGCATTTT.

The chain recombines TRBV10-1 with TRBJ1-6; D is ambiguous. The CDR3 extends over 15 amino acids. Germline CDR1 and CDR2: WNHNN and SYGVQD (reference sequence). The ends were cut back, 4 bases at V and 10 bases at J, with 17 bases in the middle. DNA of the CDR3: TGCGCCAGCAGTGCGACACCCGGGCCGGGCTCACCCCTCCACTTT. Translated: CASSATPGPGSPLHF.

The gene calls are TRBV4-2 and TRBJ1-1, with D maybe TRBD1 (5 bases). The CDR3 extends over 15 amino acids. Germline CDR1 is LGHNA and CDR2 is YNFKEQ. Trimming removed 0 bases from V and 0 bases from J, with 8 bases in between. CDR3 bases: TGTGCCAGCAGCCAAGATCGGGGGATGAACACTGAAGCTTTCTTT. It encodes CASSQDRGMNTEAFF.

The DNA of the CDR3 is TGTGCCAGCAGCTTAGCACAGGACACTGAAGCTTTCTTT. Encoded protein: CASSLAQDTEAFF. The rearrangement uses TRBV7-8 and TRBJ1-1; D may be TRBD1 (5 bases). This CDR3 region has 13 residues. In germline, CDR1 is SGHVS, CDR2 FQNEAQ. Trimming removed 0 bases from V and 3 bases from J, with 5 bases in between.

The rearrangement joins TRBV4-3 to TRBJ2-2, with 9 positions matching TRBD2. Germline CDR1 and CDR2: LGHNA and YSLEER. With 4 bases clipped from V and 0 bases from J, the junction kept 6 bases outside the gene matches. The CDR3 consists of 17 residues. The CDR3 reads CASSLQSGGTNTGELFF. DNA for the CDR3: TGCGCCAGCAGCCTCCAGAGCGGGGGGACGAACACCGGGGAGCTGTTTTTT.

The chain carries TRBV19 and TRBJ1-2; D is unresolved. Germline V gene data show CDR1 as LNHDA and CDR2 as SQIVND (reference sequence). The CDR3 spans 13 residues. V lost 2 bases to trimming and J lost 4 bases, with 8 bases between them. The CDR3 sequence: CASSIWETYGYTF. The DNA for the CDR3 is TGTGCCAGTAGTATATGGGAAACCTATGGCTACACCTTC.

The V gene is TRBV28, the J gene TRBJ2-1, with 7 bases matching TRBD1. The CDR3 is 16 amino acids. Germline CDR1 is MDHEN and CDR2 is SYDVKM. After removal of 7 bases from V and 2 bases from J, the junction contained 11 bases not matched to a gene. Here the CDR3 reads CASTGTWDRAYNEQFF. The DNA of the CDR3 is TGTGCCAGCACCGGAACCTGGGACAGAGCCTACAATGAGCAGTTCTTC.

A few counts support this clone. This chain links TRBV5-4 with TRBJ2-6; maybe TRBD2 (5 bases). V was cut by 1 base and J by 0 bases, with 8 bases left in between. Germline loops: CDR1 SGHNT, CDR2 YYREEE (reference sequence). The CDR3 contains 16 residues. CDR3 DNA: TGTGCCAGCAGCTTGATGAGGGACTCTGGGGCCAACGTCCTGACTTTC. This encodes CASSLMRDSGANVLTF.

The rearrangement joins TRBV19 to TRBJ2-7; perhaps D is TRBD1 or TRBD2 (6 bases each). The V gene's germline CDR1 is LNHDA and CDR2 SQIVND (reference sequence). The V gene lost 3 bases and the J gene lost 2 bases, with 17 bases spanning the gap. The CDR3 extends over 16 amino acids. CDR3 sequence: CASSINAQGGTYEQYF. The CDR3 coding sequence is TGTGCCAGTAGTATCAATGCACAGGGAGGTACCTACGAGCAGTACTTC.

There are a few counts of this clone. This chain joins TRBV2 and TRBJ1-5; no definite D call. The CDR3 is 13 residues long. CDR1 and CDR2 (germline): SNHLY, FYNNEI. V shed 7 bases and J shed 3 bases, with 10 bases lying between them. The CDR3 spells CASKSEHNQPQHF. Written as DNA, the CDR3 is TGTGCCAGCAAGTCCGAACACAATCAGCCCCAGCATTTT.

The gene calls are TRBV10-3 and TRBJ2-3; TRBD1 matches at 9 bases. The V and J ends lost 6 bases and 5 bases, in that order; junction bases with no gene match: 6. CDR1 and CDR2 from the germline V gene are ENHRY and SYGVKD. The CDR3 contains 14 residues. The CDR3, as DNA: TGTGCCATCAGGAACGACAGGGGGAAAGATACGCAGTATTTT. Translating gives CAIRNDRGKDTQYF.

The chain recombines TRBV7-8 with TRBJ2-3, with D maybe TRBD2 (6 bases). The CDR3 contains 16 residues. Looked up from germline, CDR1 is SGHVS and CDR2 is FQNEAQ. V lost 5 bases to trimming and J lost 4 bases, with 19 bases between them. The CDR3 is CASSPRLGGVADTQYF. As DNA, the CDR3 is TGTGCCAGCAGCCCCCGACTGGGCGGGGTTGCAGATACGCAGTATTTT.

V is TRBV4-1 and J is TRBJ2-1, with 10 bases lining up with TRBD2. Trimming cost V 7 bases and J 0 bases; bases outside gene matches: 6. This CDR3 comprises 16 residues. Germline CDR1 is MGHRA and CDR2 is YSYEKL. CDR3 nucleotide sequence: TGCGCCAGCAAGGCTAGCGGGGGCCTCTCCTACAATGAGCAGTTCTTC. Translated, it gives CASKASGGLSYNEQFF.